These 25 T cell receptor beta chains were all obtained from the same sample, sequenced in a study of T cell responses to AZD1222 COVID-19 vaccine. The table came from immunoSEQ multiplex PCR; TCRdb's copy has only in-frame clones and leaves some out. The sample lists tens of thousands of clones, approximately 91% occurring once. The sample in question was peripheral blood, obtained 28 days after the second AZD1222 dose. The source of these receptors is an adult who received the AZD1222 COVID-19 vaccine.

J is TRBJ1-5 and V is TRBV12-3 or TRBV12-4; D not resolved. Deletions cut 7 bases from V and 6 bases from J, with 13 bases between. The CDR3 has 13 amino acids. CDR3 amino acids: CASIAKEGQPQHF. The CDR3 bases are TGTGCCAGCATCGCCAAGGAGGGTCAGCCCCAGCATTTT.

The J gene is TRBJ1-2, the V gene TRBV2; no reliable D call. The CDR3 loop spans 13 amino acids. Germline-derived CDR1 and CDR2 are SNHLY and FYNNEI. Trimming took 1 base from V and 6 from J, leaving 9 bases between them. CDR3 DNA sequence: TGTGCCAGCAGTGAAGTACGGACGAATGGCTACACCTTC. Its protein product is CASSEVRTNGYTF.

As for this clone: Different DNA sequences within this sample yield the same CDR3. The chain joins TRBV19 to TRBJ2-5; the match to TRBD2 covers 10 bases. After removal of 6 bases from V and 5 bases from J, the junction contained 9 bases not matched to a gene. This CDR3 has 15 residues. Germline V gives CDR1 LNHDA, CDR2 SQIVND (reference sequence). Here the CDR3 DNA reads TGTGCCAGTAGCACCAGCGGGGGGGCGAGGGAGACCCAGTACTTC. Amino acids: CASSTSGGARETQYF.

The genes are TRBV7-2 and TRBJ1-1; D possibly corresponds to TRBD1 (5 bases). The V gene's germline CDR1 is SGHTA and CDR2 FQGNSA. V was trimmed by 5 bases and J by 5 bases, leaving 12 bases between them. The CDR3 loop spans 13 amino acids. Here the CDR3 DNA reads TGTGCCAGCAGCAACGGGGCTCATACTGAAGCTTTCTTT. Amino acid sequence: CASSNGAHTEAFF.

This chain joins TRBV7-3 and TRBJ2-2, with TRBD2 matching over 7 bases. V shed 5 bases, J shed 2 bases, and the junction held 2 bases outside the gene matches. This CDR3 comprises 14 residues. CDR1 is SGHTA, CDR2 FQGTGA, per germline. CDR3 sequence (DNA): TGTGCCAGCAGCAGGGACTACAACACCGGGGAGCTGTTTTTT. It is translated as CASSRDYNTGELFF.

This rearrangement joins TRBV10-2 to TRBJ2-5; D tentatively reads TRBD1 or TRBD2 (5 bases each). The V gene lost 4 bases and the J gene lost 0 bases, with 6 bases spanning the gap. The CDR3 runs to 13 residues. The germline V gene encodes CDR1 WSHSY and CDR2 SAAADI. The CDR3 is CASSGGHQETQYF. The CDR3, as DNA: TGCGCCAGCAGTGGGGGACACCAAGAGACCCAGTACTTC.

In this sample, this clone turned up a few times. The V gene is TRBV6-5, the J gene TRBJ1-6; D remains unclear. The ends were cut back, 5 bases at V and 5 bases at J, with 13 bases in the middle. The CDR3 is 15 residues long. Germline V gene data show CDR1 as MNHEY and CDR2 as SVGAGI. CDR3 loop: CASSPLGVHNSPLHF. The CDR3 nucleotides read TGTGCCAGCAGTCCTCTCGGGGTCCATAATTCACCCCTCCACTTT.

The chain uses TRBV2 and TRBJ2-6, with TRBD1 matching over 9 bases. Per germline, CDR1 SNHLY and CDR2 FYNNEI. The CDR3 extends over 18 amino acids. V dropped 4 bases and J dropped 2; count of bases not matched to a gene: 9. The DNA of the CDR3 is TGTGCCAGCAGTGTCACTTTTACAGGGGGCGCTGGGGCCAACGTCCTGACTTTC. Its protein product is CASSVTFTGGAGANVLTF.

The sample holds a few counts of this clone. The DNA for the CDR3 is TGCGCCAGCAGCCAGGACGGGTCCGGGTATAGCAATCAGCCCCAGCATTTT. It codes for CASSQDGSGYSNQPQHF. This rearrangement joins TRBV4-1 to TRBJ1-5; D ambiguous. CDR1 is MGHRA, CDR2 YSYEKL, per germline. Between the trimmed V and J ends, which lost 3 bases and 0 bases, there was a span of 15 bases. The CDR3 is 17 amino acids.

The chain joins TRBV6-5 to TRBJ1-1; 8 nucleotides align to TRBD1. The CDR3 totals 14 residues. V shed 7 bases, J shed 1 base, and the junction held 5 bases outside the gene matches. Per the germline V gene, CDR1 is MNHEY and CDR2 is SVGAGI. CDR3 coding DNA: TGTGCCAGCATCAGACAGGGGACGAACACTGAAGCTTTCTTT. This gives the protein CASIRQGTNTEAFF.

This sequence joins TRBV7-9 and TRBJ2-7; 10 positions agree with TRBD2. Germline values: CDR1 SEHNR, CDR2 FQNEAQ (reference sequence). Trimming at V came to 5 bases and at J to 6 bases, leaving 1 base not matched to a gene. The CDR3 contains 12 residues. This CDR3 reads CASSPSGGEQYF. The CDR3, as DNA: TGTGCCAGCAGCCCTAGCGGGGGCGAGCAGTACTTC.

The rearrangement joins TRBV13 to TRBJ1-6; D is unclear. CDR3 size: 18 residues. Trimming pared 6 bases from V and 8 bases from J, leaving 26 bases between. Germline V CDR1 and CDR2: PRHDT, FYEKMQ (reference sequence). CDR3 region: CASSPLGGKGDFDSPLHF. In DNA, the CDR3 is TGTGCCAGCAGTCCCTTGGGAGGGAAGGGAGATTTTGATTCACCCCTCCACTTT.

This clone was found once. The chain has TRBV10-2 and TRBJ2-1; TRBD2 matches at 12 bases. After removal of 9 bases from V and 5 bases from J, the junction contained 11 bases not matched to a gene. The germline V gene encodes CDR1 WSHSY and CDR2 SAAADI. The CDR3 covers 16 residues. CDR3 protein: CASKALTSGGNNEQFF. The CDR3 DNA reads TGCGCCAGTAAAGCCCTGACTAGCGGGGGAAACAATGAGCAGTTCTTC.

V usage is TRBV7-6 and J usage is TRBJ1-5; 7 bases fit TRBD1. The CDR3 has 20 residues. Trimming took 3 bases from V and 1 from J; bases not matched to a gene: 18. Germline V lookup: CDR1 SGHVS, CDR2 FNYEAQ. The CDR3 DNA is TGTGCCAGCAGCTTCCCCACTCTCGGGCCAGGGGGTTTGAGCAATCAGCCCCAGCATTTT. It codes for CASSFPTLGPGGLSNQPQHF.

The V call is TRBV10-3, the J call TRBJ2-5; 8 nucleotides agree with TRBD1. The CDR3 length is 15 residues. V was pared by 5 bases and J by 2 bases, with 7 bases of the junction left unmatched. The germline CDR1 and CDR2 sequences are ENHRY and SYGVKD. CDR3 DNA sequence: TGTGCCATCAGTCCAAGGACAGGGTTACAAGAGACCCAGTACTTC. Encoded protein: CAISPRTGLQETQYF.

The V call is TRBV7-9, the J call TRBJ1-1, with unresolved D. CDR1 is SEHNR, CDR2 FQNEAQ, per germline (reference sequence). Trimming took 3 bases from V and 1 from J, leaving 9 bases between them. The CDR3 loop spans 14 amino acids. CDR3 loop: CASSFVETNTEAFF. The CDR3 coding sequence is TGTGCCAGCAGCTTTGTAGAGACGAACACTGAAGCTTTCTTT.

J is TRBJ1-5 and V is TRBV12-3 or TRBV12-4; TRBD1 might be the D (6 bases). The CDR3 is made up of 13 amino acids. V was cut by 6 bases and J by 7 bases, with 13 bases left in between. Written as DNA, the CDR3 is TGTGCCAGCAGAGGAGGGGGTTTCCAGCCCCAGCATTTT. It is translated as CASRGGGFQPQHF.

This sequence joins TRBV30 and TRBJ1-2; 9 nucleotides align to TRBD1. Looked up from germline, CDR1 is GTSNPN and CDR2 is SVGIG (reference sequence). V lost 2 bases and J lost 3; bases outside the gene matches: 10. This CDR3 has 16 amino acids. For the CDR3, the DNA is TGTGCCTGGAGTCCTCCCGGGACAGGGTTACACTATGGCTACACCTTC. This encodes CAWSPPGTGLHYGYTF.

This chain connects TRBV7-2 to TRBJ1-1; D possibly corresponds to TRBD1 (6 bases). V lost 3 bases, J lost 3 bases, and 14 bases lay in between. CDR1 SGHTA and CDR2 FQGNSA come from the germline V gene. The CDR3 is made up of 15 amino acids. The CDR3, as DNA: TGTGCCAGCAGCTTCTGGGGGGCAATGGACACTGAAGCTTTCTTT. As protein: CASSFWGAMDTEAFF. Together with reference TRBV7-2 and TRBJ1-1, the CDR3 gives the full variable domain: GAGVSQSPSNKVTEKGKDVELRCDPISGHTALYWYRQSLGQGLEFLIYFQGNSAPDKSGLPSDRFSAERTGGSVSTLTIQRTQQEDSAVYLCASSFWGAMDTEAFFGQGTRLTVV.

CDR3: CASNDRPLLGEKLFF. In nucleotides, the CDR3 is TGTGCCAGCAACGACAGGCCATTGCTTGGGGAAAAACTGTTTTTT. The chain has TRBV6-6 and TRBJ1-4; D may be TRBD1 (6 bases). V was pared by 7 bases and J by 8 bases, with 20 bases between. Per the germline V gene, CDR1 is MNHNY and CDR2 is SVGAGI (reference sequence). The CDR3 contains 15 residues.

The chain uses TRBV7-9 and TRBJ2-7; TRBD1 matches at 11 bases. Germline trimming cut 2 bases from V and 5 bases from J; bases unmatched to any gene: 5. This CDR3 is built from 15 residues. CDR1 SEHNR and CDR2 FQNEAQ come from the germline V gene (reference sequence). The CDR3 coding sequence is TGTGCCAGCAGCTTATGGACAGGGGGCGCGGACGAGCAGTACTTC. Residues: CASSLWTGGADEQYF.

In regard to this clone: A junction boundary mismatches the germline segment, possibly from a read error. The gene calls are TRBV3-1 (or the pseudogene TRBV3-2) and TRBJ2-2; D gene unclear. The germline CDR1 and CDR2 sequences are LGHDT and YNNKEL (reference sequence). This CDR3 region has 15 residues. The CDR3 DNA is TGTGCCAGCAGCCAAGGATGGGGTAACAGCGGGGAGCTGTTTTTT. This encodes CASSQGWGNSGELFF.

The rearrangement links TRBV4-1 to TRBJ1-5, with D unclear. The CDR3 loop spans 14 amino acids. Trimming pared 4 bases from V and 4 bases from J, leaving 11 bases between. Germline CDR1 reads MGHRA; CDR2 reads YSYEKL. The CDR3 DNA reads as TGCGCCAGCAGCCCCCTGGGTGGGAATCAGCCCCAGCATTTT. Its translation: CASSPLGGNQPQHF.

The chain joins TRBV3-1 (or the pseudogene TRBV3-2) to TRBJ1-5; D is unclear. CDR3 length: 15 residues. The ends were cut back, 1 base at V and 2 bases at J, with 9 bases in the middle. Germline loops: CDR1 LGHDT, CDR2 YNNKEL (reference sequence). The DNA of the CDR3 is TGTGCCAGCAGCCAAGGACCGGGTGGCAATCAGCCCCAGCATTTT. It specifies CASSQGPGGNQPQHF.

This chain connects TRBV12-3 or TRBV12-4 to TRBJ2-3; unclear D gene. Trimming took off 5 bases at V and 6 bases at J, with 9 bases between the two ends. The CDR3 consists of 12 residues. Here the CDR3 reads CASSRGSDTQYF. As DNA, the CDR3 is TGTGCCAGCAGTAGAGGTTCGGATACGCAGTATTTT.